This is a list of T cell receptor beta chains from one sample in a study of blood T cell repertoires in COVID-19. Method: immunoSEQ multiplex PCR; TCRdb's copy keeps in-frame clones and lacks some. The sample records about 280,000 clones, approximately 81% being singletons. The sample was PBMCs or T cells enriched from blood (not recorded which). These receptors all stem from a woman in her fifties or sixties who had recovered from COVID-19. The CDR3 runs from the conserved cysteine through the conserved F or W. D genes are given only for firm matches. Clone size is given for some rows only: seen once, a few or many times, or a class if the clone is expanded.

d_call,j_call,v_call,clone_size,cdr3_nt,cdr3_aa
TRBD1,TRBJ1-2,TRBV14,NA,TGTGCCAGCAGCCTAGCAAGTTACCGGGACAGTCTTGGCTATGGCTACACCTTC,CASSLASYRDSLGYGYTF
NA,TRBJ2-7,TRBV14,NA,TGTGCCAGCAGCCAACAGACATCCTACTCCTACGAGCAGTACTTC,CASSQQTSYSYEQYF
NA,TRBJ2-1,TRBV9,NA,TGTGCCAGCAGCGTAGGACTCCTTAACAATGAGCAGTTCTTC,CASSVGLLNNEQFF
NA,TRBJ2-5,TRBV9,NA,TGTGCCAGCAGCGTAGCAGGGCCCCAAGAGACCCAGTACTTC,CASSVAGPQETQYF
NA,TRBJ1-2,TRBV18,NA,TGTGCCAGCTCACCACGGGGGGACTATGGCTACACCTTC,CASSPRGDYGYTF
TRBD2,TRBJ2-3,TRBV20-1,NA,TGCAGTGCTAGTATAACTAGCGGGAGTAGGGATACGCAGTATTTT,CSASITSGSRDTQYF
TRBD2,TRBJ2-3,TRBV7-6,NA,TGTGCCAGCAGCTTAGGCCTAGCGGGAGGCTACACAGATACGCAGTATTTT,CASSLGLAGGYTDTQYF
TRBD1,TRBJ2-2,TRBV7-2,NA,TGTGCCAGCAGACCGCCGGGACAGGCTACCGGGGAGCTGTTTTTT,CASRPPGQATGELFF
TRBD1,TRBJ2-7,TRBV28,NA,TGTGCCAGCAGTTTCGCCCTCAAACCCGGACAGGCTAGCTCCTACGAGCAGTACTTC,CASSFALKPGQASSYEQYF
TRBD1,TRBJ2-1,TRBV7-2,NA,TGTGCCAGCAGCTCCCGACAGGGAAGTTGGTACAATGAGCAGTTCTTC,CASSSRQGSWYNEQFF
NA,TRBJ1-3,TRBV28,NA,TGTGCCAGCAGTTTAATAGGGAGCTCTGGAAACACCATATATTTT,CASSLIGSSGNTIYF
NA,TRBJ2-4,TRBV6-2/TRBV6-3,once,TGTGCCAGCAGCCCGACGGGTCCAGGGGGGAAAAACATTCAGTACTTC,CASSPTGPGGKNIQYF
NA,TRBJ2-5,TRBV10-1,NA,TGCGCCAGCAGTGAGTCGCCAGGAAGTTCCCGAGAGACCCAGTACTTC,CASSESPGSSRETQYF
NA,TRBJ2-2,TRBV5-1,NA,TGCGCCAGCAGCTTGTTAGGAGGGAACGCGAACACCGGGGAGCTGTTTTTT,CASSLLGGNANTGELFF
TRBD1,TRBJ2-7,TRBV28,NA,TGTGCCAGCAGCTCAATACAGGGGGCGCGTTTCGAGCAGTACTTC,CASSSIQGARFEQYF
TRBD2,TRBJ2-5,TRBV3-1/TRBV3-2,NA,TGTGCCAGCAGCCACCCCAGGCTAGCGGTCAGGACCCAGTACTTC,CASSHPRLAVRTQYF
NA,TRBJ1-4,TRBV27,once,TGTGCCAGCAGTACGCGTGGCAGGGTAGATGAAAAACTGTTTTTT,CASSTRGRVDEKLFF
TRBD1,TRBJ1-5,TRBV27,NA,TGTGCCAGCAGAAAGATCTACGGACAGGGAGGGCGTCAGCCCCAGCATTTT,CASRKIYGQGGRQPQHF
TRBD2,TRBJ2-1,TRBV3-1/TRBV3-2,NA,TGTGCCAGCAGCCTCCGGACTAGCGGGAGGAGTAGGATGAATGAGCAGTTCTTC,CASSLRTSGRSRMNEQFF
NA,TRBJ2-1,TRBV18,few,TGTGCCAGCTCACCATCGGACAATGAGCAGTTCTTC,CASSPSDNEQFF
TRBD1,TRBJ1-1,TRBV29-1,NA,TGCAGTGCCTGTGGACAGGGGAGCACTGAAGCTTTCTTT,CSACGQGSTEAFF
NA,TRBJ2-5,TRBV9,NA,TGTGCCAGCAGCGTAGGGCTAGCGAGTCAAGAGACCCAGTACTTC,CASSVGLASQETQYF
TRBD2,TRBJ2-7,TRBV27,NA,TGTGCCAGCCGGGTGGGTGTGGGCGGGAGCGAGCAGTACTTC,CASRVGVGGSEQYF
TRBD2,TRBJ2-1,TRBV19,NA,TGTGCCAGTAGGAGTTGGGGGACTAGCATCGATGAGCAGTTCTTC,CASRSWGTSIDEQFF
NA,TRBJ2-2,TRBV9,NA,TGTGCCAGCAGCCCCCGTTTCGGGGAGCTGTTTTTT,CASSPRFGELFF
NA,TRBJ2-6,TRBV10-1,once,TGCGCCAGCAGTCCTAGCATAGCCACCTCTGGGGCCAACGTCCTGACTTTC,CASSPSIATSGANVLTF
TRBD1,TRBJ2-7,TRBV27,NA,TGTGCCAGCAGTAGACAGGGACACGAGCAGTACTTC,CASSRQGHEQYF
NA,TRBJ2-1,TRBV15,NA,TGTGCCACCAGCATCCAGGGGATGGGGTACAATGAGCAGTTCTTC,CATSIQGMGYNEQFF
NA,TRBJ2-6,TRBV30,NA,TGTGCCTGGAGTGTCCTCAGGGGCGCTGGGGCCAACGTCCTGACTTTC,CAWSVLRGAGANVLTF
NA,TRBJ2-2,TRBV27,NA,TGTGCCAGCAGTTTCCGGGGGAAGAACACCGGGGAGCTGTTTTTT,CASSFRGKNTGELFF
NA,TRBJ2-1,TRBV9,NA,TGTGCCAGCAGCGTAGATGGCCTCGGGAAGCAGTTCTTC,CASSVDGLGKQFF
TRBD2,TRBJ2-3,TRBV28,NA,TGTGCCAGCGGTACGGGGGGGCCAGATACGCAGTATTTT,CASGTGGPDTQYF
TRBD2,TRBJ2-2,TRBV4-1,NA,TGCGCCAGCAGCCGGCTACTAGCGGGGGTGAACACCGGGGAGCTGTTTTTT,CASSRLLAGVNTGELFF
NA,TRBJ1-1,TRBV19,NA,TGTGCCAGTAATTACCACAGGAACACTGAAGCTTTCTTT,CASNYHRNTEAFF
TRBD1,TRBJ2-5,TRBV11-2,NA,TGTGCCAGCAGCTTCGGCCAGGGGGCGAAAGAGACCCAGTACTTC,CASSFGQGAKETQYF
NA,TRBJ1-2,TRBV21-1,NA,TGTGCCAGCAGCAAAGCGCGTGACAGATTCTATGGCTACACCTTC,CASSKARDRFYGYTF
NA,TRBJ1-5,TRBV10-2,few,TGCGCCAGCAGTGAGTTAGGCGGGGGCAATCAGCCCCAGCATTTT,CASSELGGGNQPQHF
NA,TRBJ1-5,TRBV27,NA,TGTGCCAGTGGACACCTAGATCAGCCCCAGCATTTT,CASGHLDQPQHF
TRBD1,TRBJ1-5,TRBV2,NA,TGTGCCAGCAGTGGCCGGACAGGGGGCGCGGGGCAGCCCCAGCATTTT,CASSGRTGGAGQPQHF
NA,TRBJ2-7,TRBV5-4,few,TGTGCCAGCAGCTGGGGGGATCGGGTTCATCACGAGCAGTACTTC,CASSWGDRVHHEQYF
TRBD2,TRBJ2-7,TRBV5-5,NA,TGTGCCAGCAGCCCTCGGACTAGCGGGCCGCTCGCCTACGAGCAGTACTTC,CASSPRTSGPLAYEQYF
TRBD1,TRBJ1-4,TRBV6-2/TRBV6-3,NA,TGTGCCACCAGCAGCTCCTATTGGGACAGGGTCGTCCGCGAAAAACTGTTTTTT,CATSSSYWDRVVREKLFF